This T cell receptor beta chain came from a study of cytomegalovirus exposure and HLA in healthy donors. Trimming stripped 5 bases from V and 2 bases from J, with 13 bases between. CDR1 LNHDA and CDR2 SQIVND come from the germline V gene (reference sequence). The CDR3 totals 14 residues. Primers included in the PCR were 60 Vbeta and 13 Jbeta primers. The method was immunoSEQ multiplex PCR; TCRdb's version includes in-frame clones alone and lacks a portion of them. Of 150,000 to 200,000 clones listed, 81% are singletons. The V gene is TRBV19, the J gene TRBJ2-7; D is perhaps TRBD1 (6 bases). The receptor comes from a young man in good health and CMV-seronegative. Sequencing used PBMCs. CDR3 sequence reads: CASSRTVLPYEQYF. The CDR3 DNA is TGTGCCAGTAGTCGGACAGTGCTGCCCTACGAGCAGTACTTC.